This T cell receptor (beta chain) was documented in a study of blood T cell repertoires in COVID-19. Data came from immunoSEQ multiplex PCR; TCRdb stores just in-frame clones and leaves some out. The sample includes about 110,000 clones, approximately 80% of them seen just once. V trimming: 3 bases; J trimming: 5 bases; junction bases outside the gene matches: 7. CDR3 size: 15 residues. CDR1 and CDR2 (germline): LGHNA, YNFKEQ. J is TRBJ1-2 and V is TRBV4-2; 9 bases map to TRBD1. The specimen was peripheral blood. This TCR was recovered from a man aged 70-80 years with acute or convalescent COVID-19. This chain's CDR3 is CASSQYVQGAYGYTF. The DNA of the CDR3 is TGTGCCAGCAGCCAGTATGTACAGGGGGCTTATGGCTACACCTTC.